The rows below give T cell receptor beta chains drawn from one sample of a study of blood T cell repertoires in COVID-19. TCRdb keeps only in-frame clones here, not all; method: immunoSEQ multiplex PCR. Here the sample spans 150,000 to 200,000 clones, approximately 86% being singletons. Sequenced sample: PBMCs or T cells enriched from blood (not recorded which). The receptors come from a woman in her twenties or thirties who had recovered from COVID-19. Each CDR3 is given with its conserved first and last residue.

cdr3_aa j_call v_call
CASSQDRAADTQYF TRBJ2-3 TRBV5-1
CAWRKGLGNEKLFF TRBJ1-4 TRBV30
CASSSQTGPPYETQYF TRBJ2-5 TRBV7-2
CASSPSWEGSNQPQHF TRBJ1-5 TRBV7-9
CASSPGLAANTGELFF TRBJ2-2 TRBV27
CASRGHWQFF TRBJ2-1 TRBV12-3/TRBV12-4
CASSLDGGNQPQHF TRBJ1-5 TRBV5-6
CASSGPGTGYGYTF TRBJ1-2 TRBV9
CSVDRVYGYTF TRBJ1-2 TRBV29-1
CASSLSLGTKIDKTQYF TRBJ2-5 TRBV7-6
CASSQAGLAGGFELAKNIQYF TRBJ2-4 TRBV4-2
CASSQGQYYGYTF TRBJ1-2 TRBV4-3
CASSLVGTKYNEQFF TRBJ2-1 TRBV5-1
CASSLMGQGGNTEAFF TRBJ1-1 TRBV13
CASSLAGAGGLADTQYF TRBJ2-3 TRBV28
CASSRRWRGPGEQYF TRBJ2-7 TRBV6-2/TRBV6-3
CATSHRGSGTSYEQYF TRBJ2-7 TRBV15
CASSWGGTGEEKLFF TRBJ1-4 TRBV5-5
CASSRTGHEAFF TRBJ1-1 TRBV11-2
CASSLAGPSGLFGNEQFF TRBJ2-1 TRBV7-2
CASSESRGNYGYTF TRBJ1-2 TRBV2
CASSGLGQVTNQPQHF TRBJ1-5 TRBV19
CATSDSGSTSNYYEQYF TRBJ2-7 TRBV24-1
CASSLVGGGLNEQYF TRBJ2-7 TRBV11-2
CASSIHRGGGETQYF TRBJ2-5 TRBV19
CASSLTRGRSGYTF TRBJ1-2 TRBV11-3